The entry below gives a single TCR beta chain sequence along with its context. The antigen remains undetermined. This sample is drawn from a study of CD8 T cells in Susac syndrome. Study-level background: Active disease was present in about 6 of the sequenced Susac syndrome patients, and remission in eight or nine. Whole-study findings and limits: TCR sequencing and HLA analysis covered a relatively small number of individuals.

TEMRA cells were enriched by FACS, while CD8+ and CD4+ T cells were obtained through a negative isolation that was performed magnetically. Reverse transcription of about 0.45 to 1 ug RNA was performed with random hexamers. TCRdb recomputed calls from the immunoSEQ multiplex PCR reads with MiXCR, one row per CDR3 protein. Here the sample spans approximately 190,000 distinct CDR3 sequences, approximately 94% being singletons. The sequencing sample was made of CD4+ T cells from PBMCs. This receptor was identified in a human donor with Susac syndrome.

CDR3 bases: TGTGCCAGCAGTCCTCAACGAAAGACAGGGACCAATTCACCCCTCCACTTT. This gives the protein CASSPQRKTGTNSPLHF. This rearrangement joins TRBV12-3 or TRBV12-4 to TRBJ1-6; 7 nucleotides align to TRBD1. V dropped 5 bases and J dropped 7; count of bases not matched to a gene: 14. CDR3 length: 17 residues.